Following are 7 T cell receptor beta chains from one sample sequenced in a study of blood T cell repertoires in COVID-19. The table came from immunoSEQ multiplex PCR; TCRdb's copy has only in-frame clones and leaves some out. Here the sample spans about 480,000 clones, 70% to 90% being singletons. Sequencing was performed on PBMCs or T cells enriched from blood (not recorded which). These receptors were obtained from a woman between 40 and 55 years old who had recovered from COVID-19.

The chain uses TRBV6-5 and TRBJ1-6; TRBD1 is a possible D gene (5 bases). Germline CDR1 MNHEY, CDR2 SVGAGI. Between the trimmed V and J ends, which lost 3 bases and 6 bases, there was a span of 9 bases. CDR3 length: 14 amino acids. CDR3 loop: CASSYGQGNSPLHF. DNA for the CDR3: TGTGCCAGCAGTTATGGGCAGGGTAATTCACCCCTCCACTTT.

The genes are TRBV3-1 (or the pseudogene TRBV3-2) and TRBJ1-5; 9 bases are shared with TRBD1. V was clipped by 4 bases and J by 2 bases; unmatched bases: 6. The germline V gene encodes CDR1 LGHDT and CDR2 YNNKEL (reference sequence). There are 16 residues in the CDR3. This chain's CDR3 is CASSPTGGRGNQPQHF. CDR3 bases: TGTGCCAGCAGCCCTACAGGGGGCAGGGGCAATCAGCCCCAGCATTTT.

V gene TRBV2 combines with J gene TRBJ2-7; TRBD1 aligns across 7 bases. Germline V gives CDR1 SNHLY, CDR2 FYNNEI. V lost 6 bases and J lost 6; bases outside the gene matches: 11. The CDR3 runs 14 residues. The CDR3 DNA sequence: TGTGCCAGCAGACAGACAGGGACATACGGCGAGCAGTACTTC. This translates into CASRQTGTYGEQYF.

The count of this clone is one. CDR3 coding DNA: TGTGCCAGCAGCCTAGGGACAGGGGGCGGTAATGAAAAACTGTTTTTT. It yields the protein CASSLGTGGGNEKLFF. The V call is TRBV5-4, the J call TRBJ1-4, with 12 bases aligning to TRBD1. There are 16 residues in the CDR3. Germline V gene sequence: CDR1 SGHNT, CDR2 YYREEE (reference sequence). Trimming removed 4 bases from V and 4 bases from J; junction bases left unmatched: 5.

The chain recombines TRBV25-1 with TRBJ1-4, with D possibly being TRBD1 (5 bases). This CDR3 is 13 amino acids long. CDR1 is MGHDK, CDR2 SYGVNS, per germline. V lost 6 bases and J 5 bases, leaving 10 bases between the germline ends. The CDR3 reads CASRQELNEKLFF. In nucleotides, the CDR3 is TGTGCCAGCAGACAGGAACTGAATGAAAAACTGTTTTTT.

This chain links TRBV5-1 with TRBJ1-1, with no clear D. Per germline, CDR1 SGHRS and CDR2 YFSETQ. The CDR3 contains 14 residues. V was clipped by 0 bases and J by 1 base, with 7 bases between them. CDR3 coding DNA: TGCGCCAGCAGCTTGGAAGCTTGGAACACTGAAGCTTTCTTT. Its translation is CASSLEAWNTEAFF.

This clone was picked up a small number of times. The chain employs TRBV7-9 and TRBJ1-5, with no clear D. Germline V gene lookup returns CDR1 SEHNR and CDR2 FQNEAQ (reference sequence). The CDR3 has 14 amino acids. V lost 4 bases to trimming and J lost 4 bases, with 11 bases between them. CDR3 amino acids: CASSWTEGNQPQHF. CDR3 nucleotides: TGTGCCAGCAGCTGGACTGAAGGAAATCAGCCCCAGCATTTT.